These 20 T cell receptor beta chains share one sample of origin, sequenced in a study of Ad26.COV2.S vaccination and SARS-CoV-2 variants. This sample's treatment: roughly 19 received Ad26.COV2.S at low or high dose, single or two shots; 5 received placebo; per-sample allocation not given. Collection of samples fell on day 63 after the first vaccine or placebo injection. Here immunoSEQ multiplex PCR was the method, and the copy in TCRdb shows in-frame clones only, minus some. The sample shows fewer than 600,000 clones, around 89% of them seen only once. Sequenced material: peripheral blood, taken in a trial of Ad26.COV2.S vaccine versus placebo. The receptors here all came from a person aged 18 to 65 who received the Ad26.COV2.S COVID-19 vaccine or a placebo.

The CDR3 DNA sequence: TGTGCCAGCAGTTCAATATCTAGCACAGATACGCAGTATTTT. This gives the protein CASSSISSTDTQYF. The genes are TRBV27 and TRBJ2-3; no firm D call. The CDR3 is 14 residues long. The V gene lost 4 bases and the J gene lost 0 bases, with 8 bases spanning the gap. Germline V CDR1 and CDR2: MNHEY, SMNVEV (reference sequence).

V usage is TRBV4-1 and J usage is TRBJ2-3, with D possibly TRBD2 on 7 matching bases. V lost 1 base to trimming and J lost 4 bases, with 15 bases between them. Germline lookup yields CDR1 MGHRA and CDR2 YSYEKL. This CDR3 has 16 amino acids. The CDR3 region has the DNA TGCGCCAGCAGCCAAGCCGCGGGGGCCAGCGCAGATACGCAGTATTTT. As protein: CASSQAAGASADTQYF.

This chain connects TRBV10-1 to TRBJ1-2; D is undetermined. V was trimmed by 4 bases and J by 0 bases, leaving 18 bases between them. CDR1 WNHNN and CDR2 SYGVQD come from the germline V gene (reference sequence). The CDR3 is 17 residues long. The CDR3 coding sequence is TGCGCCAGCAGTGGTTCCCAATCTTCCGAGACTAACTATGGCTACACCTTC. Translated, it gives CASSGSQSSETNYGYTF.

The chain joins TRBV6-6 to TRBJ1-1; the D gene is possibly TRBD1 (5 bases). V lost 6 bases and J 0 bases, leaving 11 bases between the germline ends. In germline, CDR1 is MNHNY, CDR2 SVGAGI (reference sequence). The CDR3 runs 14 residues. Written as DNA, the CDR3 is TGTGCCAGCAGACCCCGAGGGGTGAACACTGAAGCTTTCTTT. This translates into CASRPRGVNTEAFF.

The chain combines TRBV20-1 with TRBJ2-7; the D gene is possibly TRBD1 (6 bases). V gave up 6 bases and J gave up 12 bases, with 15 bases separating them. The CDR3 sequence is 10 residues long. The germline gives CDR1 DFQATT, CDR2 SNEGSKA (reference sequence). The CDR3 region has the DNA TGCAGTGCGGGGGCACAGGGCGGGTACTTC. The encoded protein is CSAGAQGGYF.

The table lists this clone with a few counts. The chain couples TRBV24-1 to TRBJ2-2; D perhaps matches TRBD1 (5 bases). The CDR3 has 19 amino acids. The V and J ends lost 3 bases and 1 base respectively, with 20 bases between them. CDR1 and CDR2 from the germline V gene are KGHDR and SFDVKD. The CDR3 nucleotides are TGTGCCACCAGTGATCGGGCCCTCAGGGCCCCAGGGAACACCGGGGAGCTGTTTTTT. This codes for CATSDRALRAPGNTGELFF.

This clone has a single count. The DNA of the CDR3 is TGTGCCTGGAGTGGAGTGGCGAATGAGCAGTTCTTC. Its protein is CAWSGVANEQFF. The chain combines TRBV30 with TRBJ2-1; D is unclear. This CDR3 comprises 12 residues. The V and J ends lost 1 base and 7 bases respectively, with 8 bases between them. Germline loops: CDR1 GTSNPN, CDR2 SVGIG (reference sequence).

This sequence joins TRBV10-1 and TRBJ2-7, with TRBD2 as a possible D gene (6 bases). This CDR3 spans 14 amino acids. Germline V gives CDR1 WNHNN, CDR2 SYGVQD (reference sequence). The V and J ends lost 2 bases and 9 bases respectively, with 17 bases between them. Here the CDR3 reads CASSENIGSMVQYF. The DNA of the CDR3 is TGCGCCAGCAGTGAGAATATCGGGAGTATGGTGCAGTACTTC.

J is TRBJ1-1 and V is TRBV3-1 (or the pseudogene TRBV3-2), with a weak D call TRBD1 (5 bases). From germline, CDR1 is LGHDT and CDR2 YNNKEL (reference sequence). V dropped 2 bases and J dropped 1 base, with 11 bases sitting between them. The CDR3 consists of 15 residues. The CDR3 protein is CASSQTRVQNTEAFF. CDR3 in DNA: TGTGCCAGCAGCCAAACCAGGGTTCAGAACACTGAAGCTTTCTTT.

The genes are TRBV27 and TRBJ2-7; 8 bases are shared with TRBD1. The V gene's germline CDR1 is MNHEY and CDR2 SMNVEV (reference sequence). The CDR3 sequence is 16 residues long. V lost 5 bases to trimming and J lost 7 bases; unmatched junction nucleotides: 16. The CDR3 is CASSLAGTGMLWEQYF. The DNA for the CDR3 is TGTGCCAGCAGTCTTGCTGGGACAGGAATGCTCTGGGAGCAGTACTTC.

This sequence joins TRBV2 and TRBJ1-3; TRBD1 aligns across 9 bases. Germline V gives CDR1 SNHLY, CDR2 FYNNEI. J lost 4 bases, V lost 6 bases, and 4 bases had no gene match. CDR3 length: 14 amino acids. This CDR3 reads CASRYRGQGNTIYF. DNA for the CDR3: TGTGCCAGCAGGTACAGGGGGCAAGGAAACACCATATATTTT.

The V and J genes are TRBV2 and TRBJ1-5; D remains ambiguous. The V and J ends lost 8 bases and 4 bases respectively, with 9 bases between them. CDR3 length: 12 amino acids. From germline, CDR1 is SNHLY and CDR2 FYNNEI. This chain's CDR3 is CASGDSNQPQHF. The CDR3 nucleotides read TGTGCCAGCGGGGATTCTAATCAGCCCCAGCATTTT.

V and J are TRBV11-3 and TRBJ2-1, with 13 bases aligning to TRBD2. This CDR3 is built from 15 residues. V lost 5 bases and J lost 6; bases outside the gene matches: 4. Germline-derived CDR1 and CDR2 are SGHNT and YENEEA. The CDR3 loop is CASSPGLAGANEQFF. The DNA for the CDR3 is TGTGCCAGCAGCCCCGGACTAGCGGGAGCCAATGAGCAGTTCTTC.

This chain connects TRBV5-1 to TRBJ1-2; D is possibly TRBD1 (5 bases). Between the trimmed V and J ends, which lost 4 bases and 6 bases, there was a span of 19 bases. CDR1 and CDR2 (germline): SGHRS, YFSETQ. This CDR3 region has 15 residues. The CDR3 sequence: CASSRAGNYPDGYTF. The CDR3 DNA follows: TGCGCCAGCAGCCGTGCAGGGAATTATCCCGATGGCTACACCTTC.

The V gene is TRBV29-1, the J gene TRBJ2-4; tentatively, D is TRBD1 or TRBD2 (5 bases each). Germline V gene data show CDR1 as SQVTM and CDR2 as ANQGSEA. Trimming cost V 7 bases and J 0 bases, with 16 bases left between them. This CDR3 contains 15 residues. The CDR3 nucleotides read TGCAGCGCCGTCCGGGACGGGTTAGCCAAAAACATTCAGTACTTC. Translating gives CSAVRDGLAKNIQYF.

The chain is built from TRBV7-2 and TRBJ2-7; 7 positions agree with TRBD2. V lost 5 bases to trimming and J lost 0 bases; unmatched junction nucleotides: 13. CDR1 is SGHTA and CDR2 is FQGNSA in the germline V gene. This CDR3 has 17 residues. The chain's CDR3 is CASSPSGARLSSYEQYF. The CDR3 DNA reads TGTGCCAGCAGCCCCAGCGGGGCCAGGTTGAGCTCCTACGAGCAGTACTTC. Combining the CDR3 with reference TRBV7-2 and TRBJ2-7 gives the whole variable domain GAGVSQSPSNKVTEKGKDVELRCDPISGHTALYWYRQSLGQGLEFLIYFQGNSAPDKSGLPSDRFSAERTGGSVSTLTIQRTQQEDSAVYLCASSPSGARLSSYEQYFGPGTRLTVT.

This chain uses TRBV5-1 with TRBJ2-3, with D maybe TRBD2 (5 bases). The germline V and J ends were trimmed by 7 bases and 6 bases, with 18 bases remaining between them. CDR3 length: 14 amino acids. Germline values: CDR1 SGHRS, CDR2 YFSETQ. The CDR3 region is CASSRTHTGDTQYF. CDR3 bases: TGCGCCAGCTCTCGAACTCACACGGGGGATACGCAGTATTTT.

This clone appeared a few times. The chain uses TRBV11-2 and TRBJ2-5; D possibly uses TRBD1 or TRBD2 (5 bases each). The CDR3 has 16 amino acids. Germline V gives CDR1 SGHAT, CDR2 FQNNGV. V shed 1 base and J shed 4 bases, with 16 bases lying between them. Written as DNA, the CDR3 is TGTGCCAGCAGCTTAGCCCTCTCTACTAGGGGAGAGACCCAGTACTTC. Amino acid sequence: CASSLALSTRGETQYF.

The chain recombines TRBV19 with TRBJ2-4, with D maybe TRBD1 (6 bases). The CDR3 has 12 residues. Germline lookup yields CDR1 LNHDA and CDR2 SQIVND (reference sequence). V was trimmed by 3 bases and J by 7 bases, leaving 7 bases between them. The CDR3 region is CASSMRGNIQYF. The CDR3 coding sequence is TGTGCCAGTAGTATGAGGGGGAACATTCAGTACTTC.

The rearrangement uses TRBV18 and TRBJ2-7; TRBD1 aligns across 7 bases. The CDR3 has 14 residues. With V trimmed by 2 bases and J by 3 bases, 4 bases remained unmatched. Germline CDR1 and CDR2: KGHSH and LQKENI. The CDR3, as DNA: TGTGCCAGCTCACCAGGGACAGACGGCTACGAGCAGTACTTC. Residues: CASSPGTDGYEQYF.